The clone carrying this TCR beta chain has just a few counts. This sample is drawn from a study of blood T cells in healthy people across ages. PCR was performed a second time for about 7 to 11 cycles using a sample-barcoded 5' primer and a J-beta primer mix. TCRdb independently ran MiXCR on the 5' RACE reads; one entry per CDR3 protein. Of about 1 million distinct CDR3 sequences in the sample, 20% to 25% are singletons; the top ten hold around 0.75%. CDR1 is MNHNS and CDR2 is SASEGT in the germline V gene. The germline V and J ends were trimmed by 6 bases and 2 bases, with 14 bases remaining between them. The length of the CDR3 is 15 residues. This sample was shared with a second study, whose subject was T cells of mothers and their children.

Specimen: blood. V usage is TRBV6-1 and J usage is TRBJ1-3, with D perhaps matching TRBD1 (6 bases). The receptor was isolated from a girl aged 2 to 9 in good health. The CDR3 region has the DNA TGTGCCAGCAGCCCCAGGACAGACCCTGGAAACACCATATATTTT. Encoded protein: CASSPRTDPGNTIYF.